This T cell receptor (beta chain) is drawn from a study of blood T cell repertoires in COVID-19 (dated by TCRdb to 2019 to 2021). In the study overall: Samples from collaborators originated in the United States, Italy and Spain and spanned both the acute and convalescent phases of COVID-19. The material from the prospective study consisted of cDNA or gDNA derived from T cells, B-cell-depleted T cells, or PBMCs. Deeply sampled blood TCRbeta repertoires from subjects exposed to, actively infected with, or recovered from COVID-19 were included in the dataset. A freely available public database, intended as a resource for researchers studying the immune response to SARS-CoV-2, is where the repertoires were released. Samples came from the ongoing ImmuneRACE study (first 160 participants) plus 1,254 subjects from 6 global collaborators. Sample metadata almost always included a de-identified subject ID, COVID-19 status, age in years and sex. Where available, HLA class I and class II types were obtained from metadata supplied by the sample provider rather than from assay-based typing. Summary of the overall study and its limitations: Clinical and demographic metadata were provided uncurated, with the amount varying by source and participant.

V is cut by 3 bases and J by 0 bases, and the space between the germline ends is 14 bases. The CDR3 contains 17 residues, cysteine and phenylalanine counted. The sequence is cut down to CDR3 DNA, 51 bases in frame from base 1. Via the germline V gene (reference sequence), CDR1 is SEHNR and CDR2 FQNEAQ. One collaborating source in Seattle enrolled patients during active infection and followed them longitudinally through the course of disease. The collaborating institutions used their own protocols to collect whole blood in K2EDTA tubes. For TCRbeta analysis, collaborator samples were shipped as frozen whole blood, as isolated PBMCs, or as DNA extracted from either sample type. As concerns this clone: Its recognized antigen is unknown. One base away there is no much larger clone; base qualities are not given.

TCRbeta CDR3 regions were amplified from genomic DNA by means of the immunoSEQ Assay, a bias-controlled multiplex PCR. On the study's bioinformatics: The number of nucleated cells in each sample was estimated by amplification of reference gene primers within the assay. To quantify the absolute abundance of each unique TCRbeta CDR3 rearrangement, sequence reads were collapsed and filtered. For each sample, productive Simpson clonality was calculated by taking the square root of Simpson's diversity index across productive rearrangements. TCRdb mirrors the immuneACCESS table, restricted to in-frame sequences. Some clones are absent from its copies; in checked studies, under half trace to an unresolved V gene, and the reason for the others is unknown. That table furnishes V, J and clone size, whereas the DNA furnished D and trimming. The sample table records more than 200,000 clones; approximately 90% of these occur just once. Of the sample, 2.7% is held by the ten largest clones.

In this chain, TRBV7-9 is recombined with TRBJ2-2, with TRBD1 perhaps the D gene, on 5 matching bases. The source is a young man with COVID-19, enrolled during active disease. Sequencing was carried out using peripheral blood. The CDR3 protein: CASSFILTAANTGELFF. The DNA is TGTGCCAGCAGCTTCATACTGACAGCAGCGAACACCGGGGAGCTGTTTTTT.